What follows are 25 T cell receptor beta chains derived from one specimen sequenced in a study of blood T cells in healthy people across ages. Together with a sample-barcoded 5' primer, a J-beta primer mix was included in a second PCR lasting about 7 to 12 cycles. TCRdb ran MiXCR on the 5' RACE reads and lists one entry per CDR3 protein. The data hold 550,000 to 700,000 distinct CDR3 sequences, with 25% to 30% observed a single time. Sequenced: blood. The receptors here all came from an older woman in good health.

V gene TRBV6-1 combines with J gene TRBJ1-1; D perhaps matches TRBD1 (5 bases). The V gene's germline CDR1 is MNHNS and CDR2 SASEGT. The CDR3 loop spans 15 amino acids. Trimming pared 2 bases from V and 4 bases from J, leaving 14 bases between. The CDR3 DNA reads TGTGCCAGCAGTGAACTCGGGACGTATGGCACTGAAGCTTTCTTT. Its translation: CASSELGTYGTEAFF.

Comment on this clonotype: At one end the junction does not follow the germline gene, possibly because of a read error. The chain carries TRBV12-3 or TRBV12-4 and TRBJ2-3; either TRBD1 or TRBD2 may supply D (5 bases each). The CDR3 has 15 residues. The CDR3 sequence: CASTRDPMKGDAQYF. The DNA of the CDR3 is TGTGCCAGCACCAGGGACCCAATGAAGGGAGATGCGCAGTATTTT.

The sample holds many counts of this clonotype. V is TRBV5-5 and J is TRBJ1-4; 7 bases agree with TRBD1. Germline values: CDR1 SGHKS, CDR2 YYEKEE (reference sequence). This CDR3 region has 15 residues. The J segment lost 6 bases and the V segment lost 2 bases, leaving 7 bases of the junction unmatched. The CDR3 loop is CASSFRRTGDEKLFF. DNA for the CDR3: TGTGCCAGCAGCTTTCGCAGGACAGGCGATGAAAAACTGTTTTTT.

This clonotype was counted between two and nine times. V and J are TRBV4-2 and TRBJ2-7; weak D call: TRBD2 (6 bases). Trimming stripped 3 bases from V and 3 bases from J, with 12 bases between. The CDR3 is made up of 14 amino acids. Germline assignment: CDR1 LGHNA and CDR2 YNFKEQ. The CDR3 DNA sequence: TGTGCCAGCAGCCACGCGGGGACGTTCTACGAGCAGTACTTC. Its protein product is CASSHAGTFYEQYF.

The CDR3 sequence: CASSLDGAKNIQYF. The DNA for the CDR3 is TGCGCCAGCAGCTTGGATGGAGCCAAAAACATTCAGTACTTC. The chain combines TRBV5-1 with TRBJ2-4; D is undetermined. Germline V gives CDR1 SGHRS, CDR2 YFSETQ. This CDR3 is 14 amino acids long. V gave up 0 bases and J gave up 0 bases, with 4 bases separating them.

The chain recombines TRBV29-1 with TRBJ1-1, with TRBD1 identical over 8 bases. V dropped 4 bases and J dropped 11; count of bases not matched to a gene: 6. The CDR3 runs 11 residues. Germline values: CDR1 SQVTM, CDR2 ANQGSEA. The CDR3 spells CSVAGTGLAFF. DNA of the CDR3: TGCAGCGTTGCCGGGACAGGTCTTGCTTTCTTT.

This clonotype appeared a few times. V gene TRBV10-3 combines with J gene TRBJ1-2; D not resolved. V lost 4 bases, J lost 5 bases, and 14 bases lay in between. Looked up from germline, CDR1 is ENHRY and CDR2 is SYGVKD. This CDR3 is built from 14 residues. The CDR3 reads CAISGSIRAYGYTF. CDR3 DNA sequence: TGTGCCATCAGTGGGTCGATACGAGCATATGGCTACACCTTC.

This sequence joins TRBV6-5 and TRBJ1-1; D remains unclear. The V end was cut by 1 base, the J end by 4 bases, with 10 bases between. The CDR3 sequence is 14 residues long. Looked up from germline, CDR1 is MNHEY and CDR2 is SVGAGI. The chain's CDR3 is CASSYYQARTEAFF. The CDR3 nucleotides are TGTGCCAGCAGTTACTATCAGGCCCGCACTGAAGCTTTCTTT.

This sequence joins TRBV4-1 and TRBJ2-4; D not resolved. V was shortened by 1 base and J by 10 bases, with 17 bases between the two germline ends. The V gene's germline CDR1 is MGHRA and CDR2 YSYEKL. The CDR3 has 15 amino acids. CDR3 DNA sequence: TGCGCCAGCAGCCAAGGCCCCCGAGACTGGGATATTCAGTACTTC. Its protein product is CASSQGPRDWDIQYF.

This clonotype was counted only a few times. In DNA, the CDR3 is TGTGCCAGCAGCTTATCCCCGGGTTCACCCCTCCACTTT. Amino acid sequence: CASSLSPGSPLHF. The gene calls are TRBV7-3 and TRBJ1-6; no clear D. This CDR3 region has 13 residues. Trimming took 2 bases from V and 9 from J, leaving 8 bases between them. CDR1 and CDR2 (germline): SGHTA, FQGTGA.

J is TRBJ1-2 and V is TRBV12-3 or TRBV12-4, with 9 bases that match TRBD1. This CDR3 comprises 14 residues. V trimming: 7 bases; J trimming: 4 bases; junction bases outside the gene matches: 7. CDR3 sequence: CASNPTGGIYGYTF. CDR3 sequence (DNA): TGTGCCAGCAACCCGACAGGGGGGATCTATGGCTACACCTTC.

The rearrangement joins TRBV7-9 to TRBJ2-7; 10 bases are a match to TRBD1. The V and J ends lost 7 bases and 2 bases, in that order; junction bases with no gene match: 5. This CDR3 region has 14 residues. Germline V gives CDR1 SEHNR, CDR2 FQNEAQ (reference sequence). CDR3 sequence reads: CASTSGTGAYEQYF. The CDR3 DNA reads TGTGCCAGCACCTCCGGGACAGGGGCCTACGAGCAGTACTTC. Variable domain in full (rest from reference TRBV7-9 and TRBJ2-7): DTGVSQNPRHKITKRGQNVTFRCDPISEHNRLYWYRQTLGQGPEFLTYFQNEAQLEKSRLLSDRFSAERPKGSFSTLEIQRTEQGDSAMYLCASTSGTGAYEQYFGPGTRLTVT.

In its sample, this clonotype was seen a few times. Here the CDR3 reads CASSQTIGGQVGTQYF. CDR3 bases: TGCGCCAGCAGCCAAACAATCGGCGGACAGGTTGGTACGCAGTATTTT. V and J are TRBV4-3 and TRBJ2-3; the match to TRBD1 covers 7 bases. The J segment lost 8 bases and the V segment lost 2 bases, leaving 13 bases of the junction unmatched. Germline CDR1 and CDR2: LGHNA and YSLEER. The CDR3 is 16 residues long.

This clonotype came up many times. The rearrangement joins TRBV7-3 to TRBJ1-1; TRBD1 might be the D (5 bases). The CDR3 spans 15 residues. With 6 bases removed from V and 4 bases from J, the gap between germline ends came to 18 bases. CDR1 is SGHTA, CDR2 FQGTGA, per germline. Here the CDR3 reads CASSSGGTAGTEAFF. The CDR3 nucleotides read TGTGCCAGCAGTTCGGGTGGGACGGCGGGCACTGAAGCTTTCTTT.

The chain combines TRBV4-3 with TRBJ2-3, with 10 bases that match TRBD1. The V and J ends lost 1 base and 3 bases, in that order; junction bases with no gene match: 7. The CDR3 consists of 17 residues. Germline-derived CDR1 and CDR2 are LGHNA and YSLEER. Here the CDR3 DNA reads TGCGCCAGCAGCCAAGGGACTGACAGGGGGCGTACAGATACGCAGTATTTT. Amino acids: CASSQGTDRGRTDTQYF.

The table lists this clonotype with a few counts. This rearrangement joins TRBV11-3 to TRBJ2-5; no clear D. V was trimmed by 3 bases and J by 0 bases, leaving 8 bases between them. Germline V lookup: CDR1 SGHNT, CDR2 YENEEA. The CDR3 spans 14 residues. The CDR3 coding sequence is TGTGCCAGCAGCTTCTGGTCGAACCAAGAGACCCAGTACTTC. It encodes CASSFWSNQETQYF.

This clonotype was found a few times. J is TRBJ1-4 and V is TRBV7-6; the D is unclear. V lost 5 bases and J lost 6, with 10 bases in between. Germline V gene sequence: CDR1 SGHVS, CDR2 FNYEAQ. The CDR3 has 13 amino acids. CDR3 region: CASSLDLDEKLFF. CDR3 nucleotides: TGTGCCAGCAGCCTGGATCTGGATGAAAAACTGTTTTTT.

The V gene is TRBV4-3, the J gene TRBJ1-5; D is uncertain. V was shortened by 8 bases and J by 0 bases, with 11 bases between the two germline ends. The CDR3 has 14 amino acids. Germline CDR1 and CDR2: LGHNA and YSLEER. CDR3 nucleotides: TGCGCCAGCGCTTCGGAATATAGCAATCAGCCCCAGCATTTT. This gives the protein CASASEYSNQPQHF.

This clonotype has just a few counts. The chain joins TRBV12-3 or TRBV12-4 to TRBJ1-5; TRBD1 might be the D (6 bases). This CDR3 comprises 13 residues. Between the trimmed V and J ends, which lost 7 bases and 5 bases, there was a span of 12 bases. CDR3 DNA: TGTGCCAGCACCAGGACAGATTATCAGCCCCAGCATTTT. It translates to CASTRTDYQPQHF.

This clonotype has only a few counts. The chain links TRBV20-1 to TRBJ1-3; the match to TRBD1 covers 7 bases. Germline CDR1 reads DFQATT; CDR2 reads SNEGSKA (reference sequence). V was pared by 3 bases and J by 0 bases, with 5 bases of the junction left unmatched. The CDR3 has 15 amino acids. CDR3 in DNA: TGCAGTGCTAGCGAACAGGGGAACTCTGGAAACACCATATATTTT. Its translation: CSASEQGNSGNTIYF.

The chain recombines TRBV4-2 with TRBJ2-4, with D possibly TRBD2 on 6 matching bases. Germline values: CDR1 LGHNA, CDR2 YNFKEQ. The CDR3 runs 14 residues. Trimming took off 0 bases at V and 8 bases at J, with 11 bases between the two ends. DNA for the CDR3: TGTGCCAGCAGCCAAGATTGGACTACCGACATTCAGTACTTC. Its protein product is CASSQDWTTDIQYF.

The V call is TRBV5-6, the J call TRBJ1-4; perhaps TRBD1 as D (5 bases). Germline V gene lookup returns CDR1 SGHDT and CDR2 YYEEEE. Trimming removed 3 bases from V and 14 bases from J, with 17 bases in between. The CDR3 has 13 amino acids. The CDR3 reads CASSWRDRGKLFF. CDR3 nucleotide sequence: TGTGCCAGCAGCTGGAGGGACCGAGGAAAGCTGTTTTTT.

The chain combines TRBV20-1 with TRBJ2-1; unclear D gene. Germline V gene sequence: CDR1 DFQATT, CDR2 SNEGSKA (reference sequence). The V and J ends lost 1 base and 9 bases respectively, with 13 bases between them. This CDR3 comprises 13 residues. The CDR3 sequence is CSARGSLWVEQFF. The CDR3 DNA reads TGCAGTGCTAGAGGATCCCTTTGGGTTGAGCAGTTCTTC.

J is TRBJ2-1 and V is TRBV20-1, with D possibly called TRBD1 or TRBD2 (5 bases each). With 7 bases removed from V and 8 bases from J, the gap between germline ends came to 15 bases. The CDR3 extends over 12 amino acids. Germline assignment: CDR1 DFQATT and CDR2 SNEGSKA (reference sequence). The CDR3 DNA sequence: TGCAGTGGGGTTTTTCGGGACGATGAGCAGTTCTTC. Translated: CSGVFRDDEQFF.

This CDR3 reads CSVERVAGARETQYF. CDR3 bases: TGCAGCGTTGAAAGGGTAGCGGGGGCTCGGGAGACCCAGTACTTC. The chain links TRBV29-1 to TRBJ2-5; TRBD2 matches at 9 bases. This CDR3 region has 15 residues. Unmatched junction bases numbered 9, after V lost 2 bases and J lost 5 bases. CDR1 and CDR2 from the germline V gene are SQVTM and ANQGSEA. Complete variable domain (other parts from reference TRBV29-1 and TRBJ2-5): SAVISQKPSRDICQRGTSLTIQCQVDSQVTMMFWYRQQPGQSLTLIATANQGSEATYESGFVIDKFPISRPNLTFSTLTVSNMSPEDSSIYLCSVERVAGARETQYFGPGTRLLVL.